This TCR beta chain was captured by sequencing in a study of memory B cells and T cells in multiple sclerosis. V lost 5 bases, J lost 0 bases, and 13 bases lay in between. From germline, CDR1 is MNHNS and CDR2 SASEGT. CDR3 size: 15 residues. Separate sequencing covered autoproliferating (CFSE-dim) and non-proliferating (CFSE-high) T cells from stimulus-free culture. Cultures began with 5x10^7 CFSE-labeled PBMCs, unstimulated for 7 to 8 days, with replicate wells pooled. Concerning this clone itself: Its antigen remains unidentified.

Clones were read by immunoSEQ multiplex PCR, and TCRdb kept only the in-frame ones, dropping some. The sample contains tens of thousands of clones, approximately 85% of which appear only once. The TCR comes from a human donor with multiple sclerosis. This chain uses TRBV6-1 with TRBJ1-2, with TRBD1 as a possible D gene (6 bases). Sequenced material: PBMCs from blood kept in culture. The CDR3 reads CASSTYRAPNYGYTF. The CDR3 DNA reads as TGTGCCAGCAGTACCTACAGGGCTCCTAACTATGGCTACACCTTC.